These T cell receptor beta chains were read from a single sample in a study of T cell responses to AZD1222 COVID-19 vaccine. Produced via immunoSEQ multiplex PCR; TCRdb's table is partial and in-frame only. Of around 100,000 clones in the sample, around nine tenths were seen once. The sample here was peripheral blood, taken on day 0 of AZD1222 vaccination. These TCRs come from an adult in good health. Each CDR3 is given without its conserved first and last residue.

v_gene	j_gene	CDR3aa
TRBV7-8	TRBJ1-1	ASSPQMVGSTEAF
TRBV6-5	TRBJ1-1	ASSYSSTRPNTEAF
TRBV7-2	TRBJ1-5	ASSSTDYQPQH
TRBV18	TRBJ1-1	ASSPPRSDVNTEAF
TRBV5-8	TRBJ2-1	ASSSGTSAKSEQF
TRBV6-2/TRBV6-3	TRBJ2-3	ASSQGHPGDTQY
TRBV2	TRBJ1-5	ASSGQSNQPQH
TRBV2	TRBJ2-7	ASQDQYEQY
TRBV19	TRBJ1-1	ASNSRSTEAF
TRBV7-2	TRBJ2-7	ASSLGLTDEQY
TRBV27	TRBJ1-5	ASSSRGSRSNQPQH
TRBV5-1	TRBJ1-2	ASSLGTAYGYT
TRBV3-1/TRBV3-2	TRBJ2-3	ASSQRLGVTDTQY
TRBV12-5	TRBJ2-7	ASGLVQPGAATYEQY